This T cell receptor (beta chain) was captured by sequencing in a study of glioma-infiltrating T cells. This CDR3 is built from 17 residues. Germline CDR1 is DFQATT and CDR2 is SNEGSKA (reference sequence). Study findings and constraints: Tissue-blood divergence was below expectation in non-neoplastic patients, above in gliomas.

Amplification of TCR alpha and beta CDR3 regions from RNA used iRepertoire nested multiplex PCR. For one-step reverse transcription and amplification, 100-400 ng of tissue mRNA or PBMC total RNA was used. TCRdb called the multiplex PCR reads again in MiXCR, with one record for every CDR3 protein. The sample shows roughly 40,000 distinct CDR3 sequences, around 24% of them seen only once. In its sample, this clonotype was seen once. Antigen: not known. An end of the junction does not agree with germline; a read error may underlie this. V usage is TRBV20-1 and J usage is TRBJ2-7, with D tentatively TRBD1 (6 bases). The TCR was taken from a human donor with low-grade glioma or glioblastoma, undergoing nonglioma brain surgery, or in good health (not recorded which). Sequencing input: glioma tissue, nonneoplastic brain tissue, or PBMCs (not recorded which). The CDR3 region has the DNA TGCAGTTCTTCTCTGTTTTCTCACCGGGACAACCCCTATGAGCAGTACTTC. The encoded protein is CSSSLFSHRDNPYEQYF.